This TCR beta chain stems from a study of spatial heterogeneity in lung cancer. Overall study context: Median follow-up for sequenced PBMC samples was about two years after resection, when such samples existed.

Every TCR cDNA molecule bore a unique molecular identifier. MiXCR was run by TCRdb on the 5' RACE reads, yielding one entry per CDR3 protein. The data show over 70,000 distinct CDR3 sequences, over 7% seen once. The sample holds many counts of this clonotype. V lost 3 bases and J lost 6, with 18 bases in between. This CDR3 region has 16 residues. Germline CDR1 SGHAT, CDR2 FQNNGV. Stated time point: blood at routine non-recurrence follow-up after resection. Material for sequencing was whole RNA from tumor, nontumor lung or frozen PBMC, left unsorted. The sample consisted of PBMCs, taken at follow-up. This receptor was obtained from a female donor with early-stage non-small cell lung cancer. The J gene is TRBJ2-1, the V gene TRBV11-2, with D possibly matching TRBD2 (5 bases). DNA for the CDR3: TGTGCCAGCAGCTTGTACCCTGGAGGCTTACGCAATGAGCAGTTCTTC. Its protein product is CASSLYPGGLRNEQFF.